The 32 T cell receptor beta chains given below trace back to one sample, sequenced in a study of shared clonotypes between healthy human individuals. TCRdb's table, derived via immunoSEQ multiplex PCR, lists solely in-frame clones and lacks some. The table includes more than 400,000 clones, 81% detected once. Sequences were obtained from PBMCs. These TCRs come from a woman between 35 and 50 years old in good health. Some clones in this sample may be carry-over from other donors' samples.

Note on this clone: A far more abundant clone sits one base away, making this likely a read error. This sequence joins TRBV7-9 and TRBJ1-5; tentatively, D is TRBD1 (6 bases). The V gene's germline CDR1 is SEHNR and CDR2 FQNEAQ (reference sequence). The CDR3 runs 15 residues. V shed 5 bases and J shed 5 bases, with 16 bases lying between them. The DNA of the CDR3 is TGTGCCAGCAGCCCCGGGACATGGGGTTATCAGCCCCAGCATTTT. It yields the protein CASSPGTWGYQPQHF.

In this sample, this clone turned up a few times. A junction boundary mismatches the germline segment, possibly from a read error. The V call is TRBV28, the J call TRBJ2-6; D gene unclear. Germline CDR1 is MDHEN and CDR2 is SYDVKM. The CDR3 loop spans 13 amino acids. The CDR3 loop reads CASRRSGTNVLTF. CDR3 nucleotide sequence: TGTGCCAGCAGGAGGTCTGGGACCAACGTCCTGACTTTC.

This sequence joins TRBV19 and TRBJ1-2; unclear D gene. The CDR3 has 14 residues. The V and J ends lost 7 bases and 4 bases respectively, with 16 bases between them. The germline CDR1 and CDR2 sequences are LNHDA and SQIVND (reference sequence). CDR3 bases: TGTGCCAGTACCCAGACGCAAAACAGCTATGGCTACACCTTC. It specifies CASTQTQNSYGYTF.

This sequence joins TRBV7-8 and TRBJ2-2; 12 bases are shared with TRBD2. The CDR3 spans 14 residues. Germline loops: CDR1 SGHVS, CDR2 FQNEAQ. With 7 bases clipped from V and 7 bases from J, the junction kept 4 bases outside the gene matches. The DNA of the CDR3 is TGTGCCAGCAAACTAGCGGGAGGTGGCGGGGAGCTGTTTTTT. Encoded protein: CASKLAGGGGELFF.

Details on this clone: A much bigger clone sits one base away, suggesting this may be a read error. J is TRBJ1-6 and V is TRBV5-4, with D possibly TRBD1 on 5 matching bases. V lost 3 bases and J lost 7, with 20 bases in between. The CDR3 runs to 17 residues. Per germline, CDR1 SGHNT and CDR2 YYREEE (reference sequence). The CDR3 DNA is TGTGCCAGCAGCTCGGGCCTCGGGACCCTGACCAATTCACCCCTCCACTTT. This gives the protein CASSSGLGTLTNSPLHF.

This chain uses TRBV19 with TRBJ1-5, with a possible D match to TRBD1 (5 bases). This CDR3 has 19 amino acids. Germline CDR1 and CDR2: LNHDA and SQIVND (reference sequence). The V gene lost 7 bases and the J gene lost 2 bases, with 27 bases spanning the gap. Here the CDR3 DNA reads TGTGCCAGTATGGAGACCGGGACGCTCCCCCGGAGCGGCAATCAGCCCCAGCATTTT. This translates into CASMETGTLPRSGNQPQHF.

Comments on this clone: A single base is all that separates this from a far larger clone, so a read error is likely. This rearrangement joins TRBV6-6 to TRBJ2-7; the match to TRBD1 covers 7 bases. J gave up 0 bases and V 6 bases, and 5 bases lay outside the gene matches. This CDR3 contains 14 residues. Germline CDR1 and CDR2: MNHNY and SVGAGI (reference sequence). The CDR3 sequence: CASRGTALSYEQYF. CDR3 DNA: TGTGCCAGCAGAGGGACAGCGCTCTCCTACGAGCAGTACTTC.

This clone has a single count. The genes are TRBV5-5 and TRBJ1-2, with D possibly TRBD1 on 6 matching bases. Germline V gene lookup returns CDR1 SGHKS and CDR2 YYEKEE (reference sequence). V lost 0 bases and J 14 bases, leaving 11 bases between the germline ends. This CDR3 contains 11 residues. CDR3: CASSLDREYTF. CDR3 DNA sequence: TGTGCCAGCAGCTTGGACAGGGAGTATACCTTC.

CDR3 in amino acids: CASSYSGGSADTQYF. The CDR3 nucleotides are TGTGCCAGCAGTTACTCGGGAGGGAGCGCAGATACGCAGTATTTT. This rearrangement joins TRBV6-5 to TRBJ2-3, with TRBD2 identical over 7 bases. CDR3 length: 15 amino acids. J lost 4 bases, V lost 0 bases, and 4 bases had no gene match. Germline-derived CDR1 and CDR2 are MNHEY and SVGAGI.

Details on this clone: A far larger clone is a single base away, which makes a read error likely. V is TRBV11-2 and J is TRBJ2-7; 10 bases fit TRBD2. Per the germline V gene, CDR1 is SGHAT and CDR2 is FQNNGV. The CDR3 covers 14 residues. The CDR3 sequence: CASSRTSGSYKQYF. For the CDR3, the DNA is TGTGCCAGCAGCCGGACTAGCGGCTCCTACAAGCAGTACTTC.

Concerning this clone: This probably arose from a read error, given a far larger clone one base away. V usage is TRBV4-2 and J usage is TRBJ2-2, with TRBD2 matching over 7 bases. The CDR3 is 18 amino acids. The V gene's germline CDR1 is LGHNA and CDR2 YNFKEQ. The CDR3 DNA follows: TGTGCCGGCAGCCAAGTCGGGGCGGGAGCTTCGGGCACCGGGGAGCTGTTTTTT. This sequence encodes CAGSQVGAGASGTGELFF.

As DNA, the CDR3 is TGTGCCAGCAGCCCGAGTGGGGCGGGGAACACTGAAGCTTTCTTT. This encodes CASSPSGAGNTEAFF. This sequence joins TRBV5-4 and TRBJ1-1, with D possibly matching TRBD1 (5 bases). With 4 bases removed from V and 1 base from J, the gap between germline ends came to 14 bases. The CDR3 sequence is 15 residues long. In germline, CDR1 is SGHNT, CDR2 YYREEE (reference sequence).

V and J are TRBV15 and TRBJ2-3; D unresolved. Germline loops: CDR1 LNHNV, CDR2 YYDKDF (reference sequence). The CDR3 loop spans 15 amino acids. V lost 1 base to trimming and J lost 4 bases, with 12 bases between them. CDR3 residues: CATSRARVGADTQYF. Here the CDR3 DNA reads TGTGCCACCAGCAGAGCCCGAGTAGGAGCAGATACGCAGTATTTT. Full variable domain (missing parts from reference TRBV15 and TRBJ2-3): DAMVIQNPRYQVTQFGKPVTLSCSQTLNHNVMYWYQQKSSQAPKLLFHYYDKDFNNEADTPDNFQSRRPNTSFCFLDIRSPGLGDTAMYLCATSRARVGADTQYFGPGTRLTVL.

This clone was observed at least ten times. In nucleotides, the CDR3 is TGTGCCAGCAGCTTCCGGGACAGACAGACCGGGGAGCTGTTTTTT. Translation: CASSFRDRQTGELFF. This sequence joins TRBV5-6 and TRBJ2-2; 7 nucleotides agree with TRBD1. CDR3 length: 15 amino acids. Looked up from germline, CDR1 is SGHDT and CDR2 is YYEEEE. V was pared by 2 bases and J by 5 bases, with 6 bases of the junction left unmatched. Full variable domain (missing parts from reference TRBV5-6 and TRBJ2-2): DAGVTQSPTHLIKTRGQQVTLRCSPKSGHDTVSWYQQALGQGPQFIFQYYEEEERQRGNFPDRFSGHQFPNYSSELNVNALLLGDSALYLCASSFRDRQTGELFFGEGSRLTVL.

The CDR3 protein is CAWNGGRAFGELFF. The CDR3 region has the DNA TGTGCCTGGAATGGCGGGAGGGCCTTCGGGGAGCTGTTTTTT. V gene TRBV30 combines with J gene TRBJ2-2, with 9 positions matching TRBD2. The length of the CDR3 is 14 residues. Trimming at V came to 4 bases and at J to 7 bases, leaving 7 bases not matched to a gene. Germline V gene sequence: CDR1 GTSNPN, CDR2 SVGIG (reference sequence).

Concerning this clone itself: Compared with germline, one end of the junction differs, possibly owing to a read error. This chain connects TRBV18 to TRBJ2-5, with a possible D match to TRBD2 (6 bases). There are 13 residues in the CDR3. Germline CDR1 reads KGHSH; CDR2 reads LQKENI. DNA for the CDR3: TGTGCCAGCTCACCAGGGACTCAAGGGACCCAGTACTTC. Its translation is CASSPGTQGTQYF.

The chain combines TRBV7-3 with TRBJ2-1; TRBD2 matches 12 bases. The CDR3 is 16 amino acids. The V segment lost 4 bases and the J segment 8 bases; nucleotides outside the gene matches: 9. CDR1 is SGHTA and CDR2 is FQGTGA in the germline V gene. CDR3 loop: CASSSSTSGSMDEQFF. CDR3 in DNA: TGTGCCAGCAGCTCATCGACTAGCGGGAGTATGGATGAGCAGTTCTTC.

The V and J genes are TRBV10-3 and TRBJ2-4; TRBD1 agrees at 8 bases. Trimming at V came to 10 bases and at J to 10 bases, leaving 9 bases not matched to a gene. The CDR3 covers 12 residues. CDR1 and CDR2 from the germline V gene are ENHRY and SYGVKD. CDR3 in DNA: TGTGCCACCGCAGGGGGCACCACGATTCAGTACTTC. Translated: CATAGGTTIQYF.

A word on this clone: A read error is likely here: a far larger clone is one base away. The CDR3 region has the DNA TGTGTCAGCAGTTCGAACTGGATAGGGGTGGCGAACACTGAAGCTTTCTTT. Encoded protein: CVSSSNWIGVANTEAFF. The chain uses TRBV28 and TRBJ1-1; a weak D match, TRBD1 (5 bases). The CDR3 sequence is 17 residues long. Germline-derived CDR1 and CDR2 are MDHEN and SYDVKM.

This clone appeared once. The rearrangement links TRBV2 to TRBJ2-3; D remains ambiguous. The CDR3 is made up of 15 amino acids. Germline V gene sequence: CDR1 SNHLY, CDR2 FYNNEI. V was shortened by 4 bases and J by 0 bases, with 11 bases between the two germline ends. The CDR3 here is CASSGNSPSTDTQYF. In DNA, the CDR3 is TGTGCCAGCAGTGGAAACTCCCCTAGCACAGATACGCAGTATTTT.

The J gene is TRBJ2-1, the V gene TRBV19; D remains ambiguous. Trimming left V 1 base short and J 8 bases short, with 6 bases between. From germline, CDR1 is LNHDA and CDR2 SQIVND (reference sequence). The CDR3 totals 12 residues. Here the CDR3 reads CASSIAVDEQFF. The CDR3 region has the DNA TGTGCCAGTAGTATAGCTGTTGATGAGCAGTTCTTC. Full variable domain (remainder filled in from reference TRBV19 and TRBJ2-1): DGGITQSPKYLFRKEGQNVTLSCEQNLNHDAMYWYRQDPGQGLRLIYYSQIVNDFQKGDIAEGYSVSREKKESFPLTVTSAQKNPTAFYLCASSIAVDEQFFGPGTRLTVL.

This clone was counted at least ten times. The sample contains more than one DNA sequence encoding this CDR3. V usage is TRBV5-6 and J usage is TRBJ1-3, with unresolved D. Deletions cut 5 bases from V and 4 bases from J, with 16 bases between. This CDR3 region has 15 residues. In germline, CDR1 is SGHDT, CDR2 YYEEEE. The CDR3 coding sequence is TGTGCCAGCAGTTACCGCCCCGTCGGCGGAAACACCATATATTTT. The encoded protein is CASSYRPVGGNTIYF. Full variable domain (missing parts from reference TRBV5-6 and TRBJ1-3): DAGVTQSPTHLIKTRGQQVTLRCSPKSGHDTVSWYQQALGQGPQFIFQYYEEEERQRGNFPDRFSGHQFPNYSSELNVNALLLGDSALYLCASSYRPVGGNTIYFGEGSWLTVV.

About this clone: Being one base from a much bigger clone, this may be a read error. This sequence joins TRBV6-1 and TRBJ2-1; D is ambiguous. The CDR3 is 16 amino acids. Germline loops: CDR1 MNHNS, CDR2 SASEGT. V lost 1 base and J lost 10, with 20 bases in between. The CDR3 coding sequence is TGTGCCAGCAGTGAAGAGCCCACAGTTTCCAATCTGGAGCAGTTCTTC. As protein: CASSEEPTVSNLEQFF.

The table lists this clone with a count of one. The rearrangement joins TRBV28 to TRBJ2-2; 7 bases map to TRBD2. The trim removed 11 bases at V and 6 bases at J, leaving 9 bases unmatched. The length of the CDR3 is 13 residues. The V gene's germline CDR1 is MDHEN and CDR2 SYDVKM. The CDR3 loop reads CAARRRESGELFF. The CDR3 DNA is TGTGCCGCACGCAGGCGGGAGTCCGGGGAGCTGTTTTTT.

Comment on this clone: With only one base between it and a far larger clone, this is likely a read error. The chain joins TRBV5-1 to TRBJ1-2; the D is unclear. V lost 0 bases and J 10 bases, leaving 16 bases between the germline ends. Germline lookup yields CDR1 SGHRS and CDR2 YFSETQ. The CDR3 covers 14 residues. The CDR3 coding sequence is TGCGCCAGCAGCTTGGGGACCTCACATGATGTCTACACCTTC. It codes for CASSLGTSHDVYTF.

The genes are TRBV5-4 and TRBJ2-2; possible D gene TRBD1, 5 bases. The germline V gene has CDR1 SGHNT and CDR2 YYREEE (reference sequence). This CDR3 region has 17 residues. Trimming pared 0 bases from V and 6 bases from J, leaving 18 bases between. The CDR3 region has the DNA TGTGCCAGCAGCTTGGGATTTCCAGGGATGAAGGCCGGGGAGCTGTTTTTT. Translating gives CASSLGFPGMKAGELFF.

As concerns this clone: A much larger clone differs by one base, so this may be a read error. This chain uses TRBV28 with TRBJ2-3; TRBD2 matches at 8 bases. Germline loops: CDR1 MDHEN, CDR2 SYDVKM. CDR3 length: 17 amino acids. The CDR3 is CASSLWGSGRYTDMQYF. CDR3 nucleotides: TGTGCCAGCAGTTTATGGGGGAGCGGGAGATACACAGATATGCAGTATTTT.

The rearrangement links TRBV18 to TRBJ1-1; D is perhaps TRBD1 (6 bases). Germline V gene data show CDR1 as KGHSH and CDR2 as LQKENI. V was trimmed by 8 bases and J by 5 bases, leaving 18 bases between them. This CDR3 region has 14 residues. The CDR3 is CASAPAGGRTEAFF. The CDR3 DNA is TGTGCCAGCGCCCCTGCTGGGGGGCGGACTGAAGCTTTCTTT.

The chain uses TRBV19 and TRBJ2-5; 11 nucleotides align to TRBD2. Matching the DNA end better, TRBJ2-7 makes the J call doubtful. This CDR3 has 16 residues. Per the germline V gene, CDR1 is LNHDA and CDR2 is SQIVND (reference sequence). The CDR3 DNA is TGTGCCAGTAGTCTATTCGGACTAGCGGGCTCCTACGAGCAGTACTTC. It is translated as CASSLFGLAGSYEQYF.

This chain connects TRBV18 to TRBJ1-1; 10 bases agree with TRBD1. V trimming: 4 bases; J trimming: 6 bases; junction bases outside the gene matches: 8. Germline-derived CDR1 and CDR2 are KGHSH and LQKENI. CDR3 length equals 15 residues. The CDR3 is CASSLMGQGNAEAFF. The CDR3 nucleotides are TGTGCCAGCTCACTAATGGGACAGGGGAATGCTGAAGCTTTCTTT.

The V and J genes are TRBV28 and TRBJ2-7, with D uncertain. This CDR3 is 14 amino acids long. Per the germline V gene, CDR1 is MDHEN and CDR2 is SYDVKM. The germline V and J ends were trimmed by 3 bases and 0 bases, with 9 bases remaining between them. CDR3 sequence reads: CASSFAKPSYEQYF. The DNA of the CDR3 is TGTGCCAGCAGTTTCGCCAAACCCTCCTACGAGCAGTACTTC.

V and J are TRBV7-9 and TRBJ1-1; TRBD1 might be the D (6 bases). Trimming removed 4 bases at V and 10 bases at J, with 13 bases between. Germline V gene sequence: CDR1 SEHNR, CDR2 FQNEAQ (reference sequence). The CDR3 runs 12 residues. CDR3 bases: TGTGCCAGCAGCTCTACAGGGAGTGGAGCTTTCTTT. Its protein product is CASSSTGSGAFF.